Listed below are T cell receptor beta chains from one sample, sequenced in a study of blood T cell repertoires in COVID-19. The repertoire was sequenced with immunoSEQ multiplex PCR; TCRdb's copy has only in-frame clones and lacks some. In the table there are some 240,000 clones, around 83% of which are singletons. The sample comprised peripheral blood. The source is a man aged 50-60 years with active or convalescent COVID-19. The CDR3 runs from the conserved cysteine through the conserved F or W. Fields, in order: J gene, V gene, D gene, clone size, CDR3 protein, CDR3 DNA. D genes are given only for firm matches. Not every row has a clone size; where given, it reads once, few, many or a size class.

J gene: TRBJ2-7; V gene: TRBV4-1; D gene: NA; clone size: NA; CDR3 protein: CASSQAGDATGEQYF; CDR3 DNA: TGCGCCAGCAGCCAAGCGGGGGACGCGACGGGCGAGCAGTACTTC
J gene: TRBJ1-5; V gene: TRBV10-2; D gene: NA; clone size: NA; CDR3 protein: CASRKGEGQPQHF; CDR3 DNA: TGCGCCAGCAGAAAGGGGGAAGGACAGCCCCAGCATTTT
J gene: TRBJ2-1; V gene: TRBV4-3; D gene: TRBD2; clone size: NA; CDR3 protein: CASSQEGTSGYNEQFF; CDR3 DNA: TGCGCCAGCAGCCAAGAAGGGACTAGCGGATACAATGAGCAGTTCTTC
J gene: TRBJ1-5; V gene: TRBV15; D gene: NA; clone size: NA; CDR3 protein: CATSGGFGNQPQHF; CDR3 DNA: TGTGCCACCAGCGGGGGGTTTGGCAATCAGCCCCAGCATTTT
J gene: TRBJ1-2; V gene: TRBV7-6; D gene: TRBD1; clone size: NA; CDR3 protein: CASSPGQGPANYGYTF; CDR3 DNA: TGTGCCAGCAGCCCCGGACAGGGACCAGCTAACTATGGCTACACCTTC
J gene: TRBJ2-2; V gene: TRBV5-1; D gene: NA; clone size: NA; CDR3 protein: CASSLRRDGELFF; CDR3 DNA: TGCGCCAGCAGCTTGAGGAGGGACGGGGAGCTGTTTTTT
J gene: TRBJ2-3; V gene: TRBV11-2; D gene: TRBD1; clone size: NA; CDR3 protein: CASSLARGLRDTQYF; CDR3 DNA: TGTGCCAGCAGCTTAGCCAGGGGGCTAAGAGATACGCAGTATTTT
J gene: TRBJ1-4; V gene: TRBV28; D gene: NA; clone size: few; CDR3 protein: CASSSSRDIAGDEKLFF; CDR3 DNA: TGTGCCAGCAGTTCGTCCCGGGACATCGCCGGGGATGAAAAACTGTTTTTT
J gene: TRBJ1-2; V gene: TRBV11-2; D gene: NA; clone size: NA; CDR3 protein: CASSPRPSGYTF; CDR3 DNA: TGTGCCAGCAGCCCCCGCCCTAGTGGCTACACCTTC
J gene: TRBJ1-2; V gene: TRBV7-2; D gene: TRBD1; clone size: NA; CDR3 protein: CASSRTGLNYGYTF; CDR3 DNA: TGTGCCAGCAGCCGGACAGGACTTAACTATGGCTACACCTTC
J gene: TRBJ1-6; V gene: TRBV27; D gene: TRBD1; clone size: NA; CDR3 protein: CASSQGAPNSPLHF; CDR3 DNA: TGTGCCAGCAGTCAGGGGGCCCCAAATTCACCCCTCCACTTT
J gene: TRBJ1-1; V gene: TRBV18; D gene: TRBD1; clone size: NA; CDR3 protein: CASSQGANTEAFF; CDR3 DNA: TGTGCCAGCTCACAGGGGGCGAACACTGAAGCTTTCTTT
J gene: TRBJ1-1; V gene: TRBV5-1; D gene: NA; clone size: NA; CDR3 protein: CASSYDRSEAFF; CDR3 DNA: TGCGCCAGCAGCTACGACAGATCTGAAGCTTTCTTT
J gene: TRBJ1-1; V gene: TRBV5-1; D gene: NA; clone size: NA; CDR3 protein: CASSRQQGTTEAFF; CDR3 DNA: TGCGCCAGCAGCCGGCAGCAGGGGACCACTGAAGCTTTCTTT
J gene: TRBJ2-3; V gene: TRBV18; D gene: TRBD2; clone size: NA; CDR3 protein: CASTGTSGSTDTQYF; CDR3 DNA: TGTGCCAGCACCGGGACTAGCGGTAGCACAGATACGCAGTATTTT
J gene: TRBJ2-6; V gene: TRBV9; D gene: TRBD2; clone size: NA; CDR3 protein: CASSLGLAGSGANVLTF; CDR3 DNA: TGTGCCAGCAGCCTAGGGCTAGCGGGGTCTGGGGCCAACGTCCTGACTTTC
J gene: TRBJ2-1; V gene: TRBV6-5; D gene: TRBD2; clone size: NA; CDR3 protein: CASSYGLAGVRGEQFF; CDR3 DNA: TGTGCCAGCAGTTACGGGCTAGCGGGGGTTAGGGGTGAGCAGTTCTTC
J gene: TRBJ1-2; V gene: TRBV7-3; D gene: TRBD1; clone size: NA; CDR3 protein: CASSPGTGLYGYTF; CDR3 DNA: TGTGCCAGCAGCCCCGGGACAGGGCTCTATGGCTACACCTTC
J gene: TRBJ2-1; V gene: TRBV5-1; D gene: TRBD1; clone size: NA; CDR3 protein: CASTLGTGTLAYNEQFF; CDR3 DNA: TGCGCCAGCACCCTTGGGACAGGGACCCTGGCCTACAATGAGCAGTTCTTC